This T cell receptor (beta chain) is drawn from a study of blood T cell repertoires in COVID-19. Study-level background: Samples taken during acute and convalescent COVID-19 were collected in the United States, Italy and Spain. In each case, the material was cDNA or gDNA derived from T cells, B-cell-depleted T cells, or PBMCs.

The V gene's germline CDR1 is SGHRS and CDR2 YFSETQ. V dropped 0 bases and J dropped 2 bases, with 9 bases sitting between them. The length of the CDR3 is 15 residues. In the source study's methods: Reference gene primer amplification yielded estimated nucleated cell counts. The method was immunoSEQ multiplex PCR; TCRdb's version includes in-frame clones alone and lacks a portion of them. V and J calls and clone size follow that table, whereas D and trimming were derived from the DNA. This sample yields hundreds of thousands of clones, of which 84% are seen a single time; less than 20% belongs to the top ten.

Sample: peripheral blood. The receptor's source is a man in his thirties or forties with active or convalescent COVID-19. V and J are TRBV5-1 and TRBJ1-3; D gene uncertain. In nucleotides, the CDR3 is TGCGCCAGCAGCTTGGACGGGTTCACTGGAAACACCATATATTTT. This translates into CASSLDGFTGNTIYF.